The next 26 T cell receptor beta chains were all read from a single sample in a study of shared clonotypes between healthy human individuals (dated by TCRdb to the early 2020s). Library creation used the immunoSEQ multiplex PCR assay. TCRdb's version of the immuneACCESS table is confined to in-frame rearrangements and falls short of the full clone set. An unresolved V gene accounts for under half of the shortfall where checked; the remainder is of unknown origin. Counted in this sample were about 2.3 million clones; about nine tenths of them appeared once. The ten largest clonotypes hold 0.3% to 0.45% of the sample. Sequences were obtained from naive CD4+ T cells from PBMCs. In the paper's terms, the cell subset or site label means: CD45RA+ positively selected. The receptor set was obtained from a man between 18 and 29 years old in good health. Some clones in this sample may be carry-over from other donors' samples.

Concerning this clone: The sample carries other DNA sequences with the same CDR3. The CDR3 nucleotides are TGCGCCAGCAGCTCAAGGACGGGCCCAAAAAACACCGGGGAGCTGTTTTTT. It translates to CASSSRTGPKNTGELFF. This rearrangement joins TRBV5-1 to TRBJ2-2; D unclear. V lost 3 bases and J lost 2, with 17 bases in between. The length of the CDR3 is 17 residues. Germline lookup yields CDR1 SGHRS and CDR2 YFSETQ. Full variable domain (rest looked up from reference TRBV5-1 and TRBJ2-2): KAGVTQTPRYLIKTRGQQVTLSCSPISGHRSVSWYQQTPGQGLQFLFEYFSETQRNKGNFPGRFSGRQFSNSRSEMNVSTLELGDSALYLCASSSRTGPKNTGELFFGEGSRLTVL.

The chain employs TRBV15 and TRBJ2-2; D is uncertain. CDR1 and CDR2 from the germline V gene are LNHNV and YYDKDF (reference sequence). Trimming stripped 0 bases from V and 6 bases from J, with 17 bases between. There are 17 residues in the CDR3. CDR3 sequence reads: CATSRDPRLTRAGELFF. CDR3 bases: TGTGCCACCAGCAGAGATCCCAGACTTACGCGCGCCGGGGAGCTGTTTTTT. The whole variable domain, remainder taken from reference TRBV15 and TRBJ2-2, is DAMVIQNPRYQVTQFGKPVTLSCSQTLNHNVMYWYQQKSSQAPKLLFHYYDKDFNNEADTPDNFQSRRPNTSFCFLDIRSPGLGDTAMYLCATSRDPRLTRAGELFFGEGSRLTVL.

The gene calls are TRBV14 and TRBJ2-3; D remains unclear. CDR3 length: 16 amino acids. In germline, CDR1 is SGHDN, CDR2 FVKESK. Trimming pared 3 bases from V and 0 bases from J, leaving 13 bases between. CDR3 amino acids: CASSHKRTLSTDTQYF. The CDR3, as DNA: TGTGCCAGCAGCCATAAGCGCACCCTGAGCACAGATACGCAGTATTTT.

Remarks on this clone: Other DNA sequences within the sample encode an identical CDR3. The rearrangement links TRBV18 to TRBJ1-2; D is ambiguous. Germline-derived CDR1 and CDR2 are KGHSH and LQKENI. The CDR3 runs 13 residues. The ends were cut back, 2 bases at V and 0 bases at J, with 4 bases in the middle. The CDR3 sequence is CASSPGANYGYTF. CDR3 bases: TGTGCCAGCTCACCAGGCGCTAACTATGGCTACACCTTC.

The rearrangement joins TRBV19 to TRBJ1-4; perhaps TRBD1 as D (6 bases). In germline, CDR1 is LNHDA, CDR2 SQIVND (reference sequence). The CDR3 totals 15 residues. Trimming cost V 5 bases and J 6 bases, with 16 bases left between them. The CDR3: CASSPWAGVDEKLFF. CDR3 nucleotides: TGTGCCAGTAGTCCCTGGGCAGGGGTGGATGAAAAACTGTTTTTT.

V gene TRBV2 combines with J gene TRBJ1-1; maybe TRBD1 (5 bases). Trimming took off 7 bases at V and 8 bases at J, with 14 bases between the two ends. From germline, CDR1 is SNHLY and CDR2 FYNNEI. This CDR3 spans 12 amino acids. The CDR3 DNA reads as TGTGCCAGCACACGGGACTCTAACGAAGCTTTCTTT. Protein product: CASTRDSNEAFF.

The CDR3 loop is CASSLAQGLAQGEQYF. CDR3 nucleotides: TGCGCCAGCAGCTTGGCCCAGGGACTAGCGCAAGGCGAGCAGTACTTC. V gene TRBV5-1 combines with J gene TRBJ2-7; 10 nucleotides agree with TRBD2. From germline, CDR1 is SGHRS and CDR2 YFSETQ. J gave up 6 bases and V 0 bases, and 9 bases lay outside the gene matches. The CDR3 loop spans 16 amino acids.

The chain is built from TRBV2 and TRBJ2-1; 10 nucleotides agree with TRBD2. With 5 bases clipped from V and 6 bases from J, the junction kept 10 bases outside the gene matches. CDR1 SNHLY and CDR2 FYNNEI come from the germline V gene. The CDR3 loop spans 16 amino acids. CDR3 nucleotide sequence: TGTGCCAGCAGTCAGGCCGGGACTAGCGCTTCCAATGAGCAGTTCTTC. Translated, it gives CASSQAGTSASNEQFF.

This chain links TRBV19 with TRBJ2-7; perhaps TRBD1 as D (5 bases). The germline CDR1 and CDR2 sequences are LNHDA and SQIVND (reference sequence). The CDR3 has 14 amino acids. Trimming removed 4 bases at V and 1 base at J, with 11 bases between. CDR3 DNA sequence: TGTGCCAGTAGTACCCGGACACGTTCCTACGAGCAGTACTTC. Its protein product is CASSTRTRSYEQYF.

The rearrangement links TRBV5-6 to TRBJ1-2; D is perhaps TRBD1 (6 bases). Germline values: CDR1 SGHDT, CDR2 YYEEEE. This CDR3 contains 13 residues. The ends were cut back, 4 bases at V and 4 bases at J, with 11 bases in the middle. For the CDR3, the DNA is TGTGCCAGCAGCGCAGACAGGCGCTATGGCTACACCTTC. Translated, it gives CASSADRRYGYTF.

This clone showed up just once. The chain is built from TRBV19 and TRBJ2-3; D may be TRBD1 (6 bases). The CDR3 is 15 amino acids. Germline V gene data show CDR1 as LNHDA and CDR2 as SQIVND (reference sequence). The germline V and J ends were trimmed by 10 bases and 0 bases, with 17 bases remaining between them. The CDR3 region has the DNA TGTGCCACCCGCCAGGGGCGGATGAGCACAGATACGCAGTATTTT. Residues: CATRQGRMSTDTQYF.

V gene TRBV4-2 combines with J gene TRBJ2-7, with a tentative D call TRBD1 (5 bases). This CDR3 has 17 residues. The V and J ends lost 0 bases and 0 bases respectively, with 15 bases between them. Germline values: CDR1 LGHNA, CDR2 YNFKEQ. The CDR3 region has the DNA TGTGCCAGCAGCCAAGATTATACAGGCCCTTACTCCTACGAGCAGTACTTC. This encodes CASSQDYTGPYSYEQYF.

In nucleotides, the CDR3 is TGTGCCAGCTCACCGCGACGTGGGGGGCCCTACGAGCAGTACTTC. As protein: CASSPRRGGPYEQYF. This chain connects TRBV18 to TRBJ2-7; either TRBD1 or TRBD2 may fit D (6 bases each). The CDR3 totals 15 residues. V shed 3 bases and J shed 2 bases, with 14 bases lying between them. Germline CDR1 KGHSH, CDR2 LQKENI. Full variable domain (rest looked up from reference TRBV18 and TRBJ2-7): NAGVMQNPRHLVRRRGQEARLRCSPMKGHSHVYWYRQLPEEGLKFMVYLQKENIIDESGMPKERFSAEFPKEGPSILRIQQVVRGDSAAYFCASSPRRGGPYEQYFGPGTRLTVT.

As DNA, the CDR3 is TGTGCCAGTGCGGGACTCAGTTTAGCCAAAAACATTCAGTACTTC. It codes for CASAGLSLAKNIQYF. V gene TRBV27 combines with J gene TRBJ2-4; D is perhaps TRBD2 (6 bases). Per the germline V gene, CDR1 is MNHEY and CDR2 is SMNVEV (reference sequence). The length of the CDR3 is 15 residues. V was trimmed by 9 bases and J by 0 bases, leaving 15 bases between them.

The gene calls are TRBV5-1 and TRBJ1-6, with D possibly being TRBD1 (6 bases). Germline V CDR1 and CDR2: SGHRS, YFSETQ. V lost 2 bases, J lost 8 bases, and 8 bases lay in between. The length of the CDR3 is 13 residues. The CDR3, as DNA: TGCGCCAGCAGCTTACAGGGAGATTCACCCCTCCACTTT. This gives the protein CASSLQGDSPLHF.

The rearrangement uses TRBV6-5 and TRBJ2-3; D is possibly TRBD1 (6 bases). V was trimmed by 6 bases and J by 2 bases, leaving 15 bases between them. The CDR3 length is 15 residues. Germline assignment: CDR1 MNHEY and CDR2 SVGAGI. CDR3 nucleotides: TGTGCCAGCAGGGGGGCACAGACCTACACAGATACGCAGTATTTT. Translated, it gives CASRGAQTYTDTQYF.

The chain couples TRBV5-6 to TRBJ2-7; D not resolved. Germline CDR1 and CDR2: SGHDT and YYEEEE. CDR3 length equals 13 residues. The V gene lost 4 bases and the J gene lost 2 bases, with 10 bases spanning the gap. The CDR3 bases are TGTGCCAGCAGCCCGGACGGAACCTACGAGCAGTACTTC. This codes for CASSPDGTYEQYF.

The V and J genes are TRBV5-8 and TRBJ2-2; no clear D. V dropped 5 bases and J dropped 5 bases, with 4 bases sitting between them. Germline V gene lookup returns CDR1 SGHTS and CDR2 YDEGEE. This CDR3 has 11 amino acids. DNA for the CDR3: TGTGCCAGCAGAGGAACCGGGGAGCTGTTTTTT. Amino acid sequence: CASRGTGELFF.

About this clone itself: Different DNA sequences within this sample yield the same CDR3. The chain has TRBV29-1 and TRBJ2-3; the match to TRBD2 covers 7 bases. The CDR3 totals 13 residues. CDR1 and CDR2 (germline): SQVTM, ANQGSEA. V was pared by 6 bases and J by 2 bases, with 5 bases of the junction left unmatched. The DNA of the CDR3 is TGCAGCGTCACCGGGACTAACACAGATACGCAGTATTTT. Translating it yields CSVTGTNTDTQYF.

V usage is TRBV4-1 and J usage is TRBJ2-7; TRBD1 matches at 8 bases. The V gene end was trimmed by 0 bases and the J gene end by 5 bases; junction bases not matched to a gene: 6. This CDR3 contains 15 residues. Per the germline V gene, CDR1 is MGHRA and CDR2 is YSYEKL. CDR3 nucleotides: TGCGCCAGCAGCCAAGAATCCAGGGGGCGCGACGAGCAGTACTTC. It yields the protein CASSQESRGRDEQYF.

V is TRBV27 and J is TRBJ2-2, with 12 bases that match TRBD2. Germline assignment: CDR1 MNHEY and CDR2 SMNVEV (reference sequence). V lost 5 bases, J lost 5 bases, and 12 bases stayed unmatched. The CDR3 has 18 residues. The DNA of the CDR3 is TGTGCCAGCAGTCCCTTCGGACTAGCGGGATGGGGGACCGGGGAGCTGTTTTTT. Translating gives CASSPFGLAGWGTGELFF.

V is TRBV27 and J is TRBJ2-1; D not certain. CDR1 MNHEY and CDR2 SMNVEV come from the germline V gene (reference sequence). V lost 8 bases and J lost 2, with 10 bases in between. The CDR3 has 13 residues. The DNA of the CDR3 is TGTGCCAGCGGCTGGTCCGCCTACAATGAGCAGTTCTTC. Translation: CASGWSAYNEQFF.

The gene calls are TRBV5-1 and TRBJ2-7; 7 bases are a match to TRBD2. CDR3 length: 16 residues. The junction had 12 bases not matched to a gene; V was cut back by 2 bases and J by 4 bases. The germline gives CDR1 SGHRS, CDR2 YFSETQ. Here the CDR3 DNA reads TGCGCCAGCAGCTTTCTAGCGGCCCAAGGGGCATACGAGCAGTACTTC. Translated, it gives CASSFLAAQGAYEQYF.

On this clone: Other DNA sequences of this sample code for an identical CDR3. This chain joins TRBV5-1 and TRBJ1-1; D call uncertain. Deletions cut 0 bases from V and 0 bases from J, with 6 bases between. This CDR3 comprises 14 residues. The germline V gene has CDR1 SGHRS and CDR2 YFSETQ. In nucleotides, the CDR3 is TGCGCCAGCAGCTTGGAGCCGGTGAACACTGAAGCTTTCTTT. It encodes CASSLEPVNTEAFF. Looking up the rest from reference TRBV5-1 and TRBJ1-1 gives the full variable domain: KAGVTQTPRYLIKTRGQQVTLSCSPISGHRSVSWYQQTPGQGLQFLFEYFSETQRNKGNFPGRFSGRQFSNSRSEMNVSTLELGDSALYLCASSLEPVNTEAFFGQGTRLTVV.

The V call is TRBV9, the J call TRBJ2-7; possibly TRBD2 for D (5 bases). CDR3 length: 15 amino acids. V shed 4 bases and J shed 2 bases, with 16 bases lying between them. Germline CDR1 is SGDLS and CDR2 is YYNGEE. The CDR3 sequence: CASSLGLAATYEQYF. The CDR3 DNA reads as TGTGCCAGCAGCCTAGGGCTAGCTGCCACCTACGAGCAGTACTTC.

This chain connects TRBV15 to TRBJ2-1, with no clear D. Per germline, CDR1 LNHNV and CDR2 YYDKDF (reference sequence). V lost 2 bases to trimming and J lost 9 bases, with 11 bases between them. This CDR3 is 13 amino acids long. In DNA, the CDR3 is TGTGCCACCAGCAGAAAACCGCCGGGTGAGCAGTTCTTC. It is translated as CATSRKPPGEQFF.